The TCR beta chain under discussion was sequenced for a study of Ad26.COV2.S vaccination and SARS-CoV-2 variants. Germline V gene sequence: CDR1 SGHNT, CDR2 YYREEE (reference sequence). CDR3 length: 17 residues. V lost 1 base, J lost 2 bases, and 6 bases stayed unmatched. Sequenced by immunoSEQ multiplex PCR; TCRdb stores in-frame clones only, minus some. Among over 400,000 clones listed, roughly 89% were seen once. The treatment is: some 20 received Ad26.COV2.S at low or high dose, single or two shots; roughly five received placebo; per-sample allocation not given. Sample collection was performed on day 63 after the first vaccine or placebo injection.

The source was peripheral blood, collected in a trial of Ad26.COV2.S vaccine versus placebo. The chain combines TRBV5-4 with TRBJ2-5, with TRBD2 matching over 12 bases. This clonotype was obtained from a person aged 18-65 years who received the Ad26.COV2.S COVID-19 vaccine or a placebo. As DNA, the CDR3 is TGTGCCAGCAGCTTGCGAACTAGCGGGAGGATTCAAGAGACCCAGTACTTC. Translation gives CASSLRTSGRIQETQYF. Drawing the rest from reference TRBV5-4 and TRBJ2-5, the complete variable domain is ETGVTQSPTHLIKTRGQQVTLRCSSQSGHNTVSWYQQALGQGPQFIFQYYREEENGRGNFPPRFSGLQFPNYSSELNVNALELDDSALYLCASSLRTSGRIQETQYFGPGTRLLVL.